A selection of T cell receptor beta chains follows, all from one sample in a study of blood T cell repertoires in COVID-19. Some clones are missing from TCRdb's copy, which holds only in-frame ones; the method was immunoSEQ multiplex PCR. The data contain 40,000 to 60,000 clones, approximately 70% of them singletons. The sample taken for sequencing was peripheral blood. These receptors all stem from an older woman with acute or convalescent COVID-19. The CDR3 runs from the conserved cysteine through the conserved F or W. A D gene is named only where the DNA matches it firmly. A clone size is listed for some rows: how often the clone was seen (once, few, many), or a class if it is expanded.

D gene	J gene	clone size	V gene	CDR3 DNA	CDR3 protein
NA	TRBJ2-3	NA	TRBV28	TGTGCCAGCAGTTTATCCGGGGATGATACGCAGTATTTT	CASSLSGDDTQYF
NA	TRBJ2-1	medium-sized	TRBV28	TGTGCCAGCAGTTTAAGTACGGATGAGCAGTTCTTC	CASSLSTDEQFF
TRBD1	TRBJ1-4	few	TRBV2	TGTGCCAGCAGTCGACAGGGGAGAAATGAAAAACTGTTTTTT	CASSRQGRNEKLFF
NA	TRBJ1-4	NA	TRBV4-3	TGCGCCAGCAGCCAAGAATTGGGTCTCCGGGACTGGAATGAAAAACTGTTTTTT	CASSQELGLRDWNEKLFF
NA	TRBJ2-3	NA	TRBV24-1	TGTGCCACCAGTGACCCAGGGGTATCGGATACGCAGTATTTT	CATSDPGVSDTQYF
NA	TRBJ2-5	NA	TRBV5-5	TGTGCCAGCTTCAAGCGGAGTCAAGAGACCCAGTACTTC	CASFKRSQETQYF
NA	TRBJ1-2	NA	TRBV9	TGTGCCAGCAGCGTAGAGCTCGCCCCCTATGGCTACACCTTC	CASSVELAPYGYTF
TRBD2	TRBJ2-7	NA	TRBV7-2	TGTGCTAGCAGCCCAGGAGGGACTAGCGGGAAATACGAGCAGTACTTC	CASSPGGTSGKYEQYF
TRBD1	TRBJ1-2	NA	TRBV10-3	TGTGCCATCAGTGAAGGACAGGGGAGTAGTGGCTACACCTTC	CAISEGQGSSGYTF
NA	TRBJ2-7	few	TRBV3-1/TRBV3-2	TGTGCCAGCAGCCACAGCTCCTACGAGCAGTACTTC	CASSHSSYEQYF
TRBD1	TRBJ2-7	NA	TRBV7-9	TGTGCCAGCAGCTTAAAGAGGGGACAGACCTACGAGCAGTACTTC	CASSLKRGQTYEQYF
TRBD2	TRBJ2-2	NA	TRBV5-1	TGCGCCAGCAGCTTCAGTGGTAGCGGGGGATCCGGGGAGCTGTTTTTT	CASSFSGSGGSGELFF
NA	TRBJ2-3	NA	TRBV6-5	TGTGCCGGTGGCTCCAGCACAGATACGCAGTATTTT	CAGGSSTDTQYF
NA	TRBJ1-6	NA	TRBV2	TGTGCCAGAACGACAGGCACGGATTCACCCCTCCACTTT	CARTTGTDSPLHF
TRBD2	TRBJ2-1	NA	TRBV6-5	TGTGCCAGCAGGATTGGACTAGCGAGGAATGAGCAGTTCTTC	CASRIGLARNEQFF
NA	TRBJ1-3	few	TRBV19	TGTGCCAGTAGAGGGGCGGAATCCTCTGGAAACACCATATATTTT	CASRGAESSGNTIYF
NA	TRBJ1-2	NA	TRBV6-5	TGTGCCAGCAGTTACTCTTCGGCTTGGGGCGACTATGGCTACACCTTC	CASSYSSAWGDYGYTF
NA	TRBJ2-1	NA	TRBV2	TGTGCCAGCTCGGCTCAAGGGCTAGCGAGGTTCTTC	CASSAQGLARFF
TRBD2	TRBJ2-1	few	TRBV4-3	TGCGCCAGCAGCCACGGACTAGCCCGGGAGCAGTTCTTC	CASSHGLAREQFF
TRBD2	TRBJ2-2	NA	TRBV9	TGTGCCAGCAGCGTAGGGGACTACAACACCGGGGAGCTGTTTTTT	CASSVGDYNTGELFF
TRBD2	TRBJ2-5	NA	TRBV5-1	TGCGCCAGCAGCCTCGGACTAGCTCCAGAGACCCAGTACTTC	CASSLGLAPETQYF
TRBD2	TRBJ2-1	NA	TRBV10-3	TGTGCCATCAGTGACCTTGGGGGGCTAGGACTAGCTTACAATGAGCAGTTCTTC	CAISDLGGLGLAYNEQFF
TRBD1	TRBJ1-6	few	TRBV28	TGTGCCAGCAGTCCGTCTGGGACAGGGAATTCACCCCTCCACTTT	CASSPSGTGNSPLHF
NA	TRBJ2-5	NA	TRBV2	TGTGCCAGCACCAGGGACTCCGCGGAGACCCAGTACTTC	CASTRDSAETQYF
NA	TRBJ2-1	few	TRBV6-4	TGTGCCAGCAGTGAACTCAATACGGGAAAGCAGTTCTTC	CASSELNTGKQFF
NA	TRBJ2-2	NA	TRBV2	TGTGCCAGCAGTGAAGCCGGGTTCGGCCAGAACACCGGGGAGCTGTTTTTT	CASSEAGFGQNTGELFF
TRBD1	TRBJ2-5	NA	TRBV7-3	TGTGCCAGCAGCGGCGCAGCGGGACAGGGCGAGACCCAGTACTTC	CASSGAAGQGETQYF
TRBD1	TRBJ2-7	once	TRBV6-5	TGTGCCAGCAGGCGGACAGGGGGAGGAGAGCAGTACTTC	CASRRTGGGEQYF
TRBD2	TRBJ2-3	few	TRBV7-2	TGTGCCAGCAGCTCTCAAGGGACTAGCGGGAGCACAGATACGCAGTATTTT	CASSSQGTSGSTDTQYF
TRBD1	TRBJ1-5	NA	TRBV6-5	TGTGCCAGCAGGGACAGGGACAATCAGCCCCAGCATTTT	CASRDRDNQPQHF
TRBD1	TRBJ1-5	NA	TRBV19	TGTGCCAGTAGTTTGGACAGGAATCAGCCCCAGCATTTT	CASSLDRNQPQHF
TRBD1	TRBJ1-6	NA	TRBV28	TGTGCCAGCAGATCCGGACAGGGGAGGGCACCCCTCCACTTT	CASRSGQGRAPLHF
TRBD1	TRBJ2-7	NA	TRBV5-1	TGCGCCAGCAGCTTGGCCCCGGACAGGGACGAGCAGTACTTC	CASSLAPDRDEQYF
NA	TRBJ1-3	NA	TRBV12-3/TRBV12-4	TGTGCCAGCAGTTTTGTCCAAGGAAACACCATATATTTT	CASSFVQGNTIYF
NA	TRBJ2-7	few	TRBV7-9	TGTGCCAGCAGTCGCTCCCTAGAGCAGTACTTC	CASSRSLEQYF
NA	TRBJ2-5	NA	TRBV5-5	TGTGCCAGCAGCTTGTTAAGCGTTGGAGAGACCCAGTACTTC	CASSLLSVGETQYF
TRBD2	TRBJ2-1	NA	TRBV4-1	TGCGCCAGCAGCCAATACACTAGCGGGGGGGCCTTAAATGAGCAGTTCTTC	CASSQYTSGGALNEQFF
NA	TRBJ2-3	NA	TRBV7-2	TGTGCCAGCAGAAAATCGCACGGTACAGATACGCAGTATTTT	CASRKSHGTDTQYF
NA	TRBJ1-1	NA	TRBV2	TGTGCCAGCAGTGTTATGAACACTGAAGCTTTCTTT	CASSVMNTEAFF
TRBD2	TRBJ2-1	many	TRBV6-2/TRBV6-3	TGTGCCAGCAGTTATGCAGGAAGTCCGGGACTAGCATTCTTC	CASSYAGSPGLAFF
NA	TRBJ2-2	NA	TRBV5-8	TGTGCCAGCAGCCCCCCTCTAGGGGCCACCGGGGAGCTGTTTTTT	CASSPPLGATGELFF
TRBD1	TRBJ1-3	once	TRBV6-6	TGTGCCAGCAGTCCCACAGGGGGCTTCTCTGGAAACACCATATATTTT	CASSPTGGFSGNTIYF
NA	TRBJ1-2	NA	TRBV11-2	TGTGCCAGCAGCGGCAGGGGCTATGGCTACACCTTC	CASSGRGYGYTF
NA	TRBJ2-1	NA	TRBV19	TGTGCCAGTAGTCCCCGGACAGTTTATCCCTACAATGAGCAGTTCTTC	CASSPRTVYPYNEQFF
NA	TRBJ2-2	once	TRBV4-3	TGCGCCAGCAGCCGTTCCAGGGGAGAAGAGGCCGGGGAGCTGTTTTTT	CASSRSRGEEAGELFF
TRBD1	TRBJ1-5	few	TRBV5-8	TGTGCCAGCAGCTTTTTCGGGACAGGGGGCCGCTCTAGCAATCAGCCCCAGCATTTT	CASSFFGTGGRSSNQPQHF
TRBD2	TRBJ2-1	NA	TRBV2	TGTGCCAGCAGAGAGGGACTAGCGGGAGTAAAGGAGCAGTTCTTC	CASREGLAGVKEQFF
NA	TRBJ1-5	NA	TRBV5-4	TGTGCCAGCAGCTTGGCGCCCACAGGGAGTCAGCCCCAGCATTTT	CASSLAPTGSQPQHF
NA	TRBJ2-3	NA	TRBV18	TGTGCCAGCTCCCCCGGGACTAGCACAGATACGCAGTATTTT	CASSPGTSTDTQYF
TRBD2	TRBJ2-7	once	TRBV30	TGTGCCTGGGGGCGAGGACTAGCGGGATTTATCGCCTACGAGCAGTACTTC	CAWGRGLAGFIAYEQYF
TRBD1	TRBJ2-7	few	TRBV7-2	TGTGCCAGCAGCCCCGGGACAGGGGATCTCTACGAGCAGTACTTC	CASSPGTGDLYEQYF
NA	TRBJ2-7	NA	TRBV28	TGTGCCAGCAGTTTTCAGGGTCAGGACGAGCAGTACTTC	CASSFQGQDEQYF
TRBD1	TRBJ2-7	NA	TRBV7-9	TGTGCCAGCAGCCCTAAATCGGGACAGGTATACGAGCAGTACTTC	CASSPKSGQVYEQYF